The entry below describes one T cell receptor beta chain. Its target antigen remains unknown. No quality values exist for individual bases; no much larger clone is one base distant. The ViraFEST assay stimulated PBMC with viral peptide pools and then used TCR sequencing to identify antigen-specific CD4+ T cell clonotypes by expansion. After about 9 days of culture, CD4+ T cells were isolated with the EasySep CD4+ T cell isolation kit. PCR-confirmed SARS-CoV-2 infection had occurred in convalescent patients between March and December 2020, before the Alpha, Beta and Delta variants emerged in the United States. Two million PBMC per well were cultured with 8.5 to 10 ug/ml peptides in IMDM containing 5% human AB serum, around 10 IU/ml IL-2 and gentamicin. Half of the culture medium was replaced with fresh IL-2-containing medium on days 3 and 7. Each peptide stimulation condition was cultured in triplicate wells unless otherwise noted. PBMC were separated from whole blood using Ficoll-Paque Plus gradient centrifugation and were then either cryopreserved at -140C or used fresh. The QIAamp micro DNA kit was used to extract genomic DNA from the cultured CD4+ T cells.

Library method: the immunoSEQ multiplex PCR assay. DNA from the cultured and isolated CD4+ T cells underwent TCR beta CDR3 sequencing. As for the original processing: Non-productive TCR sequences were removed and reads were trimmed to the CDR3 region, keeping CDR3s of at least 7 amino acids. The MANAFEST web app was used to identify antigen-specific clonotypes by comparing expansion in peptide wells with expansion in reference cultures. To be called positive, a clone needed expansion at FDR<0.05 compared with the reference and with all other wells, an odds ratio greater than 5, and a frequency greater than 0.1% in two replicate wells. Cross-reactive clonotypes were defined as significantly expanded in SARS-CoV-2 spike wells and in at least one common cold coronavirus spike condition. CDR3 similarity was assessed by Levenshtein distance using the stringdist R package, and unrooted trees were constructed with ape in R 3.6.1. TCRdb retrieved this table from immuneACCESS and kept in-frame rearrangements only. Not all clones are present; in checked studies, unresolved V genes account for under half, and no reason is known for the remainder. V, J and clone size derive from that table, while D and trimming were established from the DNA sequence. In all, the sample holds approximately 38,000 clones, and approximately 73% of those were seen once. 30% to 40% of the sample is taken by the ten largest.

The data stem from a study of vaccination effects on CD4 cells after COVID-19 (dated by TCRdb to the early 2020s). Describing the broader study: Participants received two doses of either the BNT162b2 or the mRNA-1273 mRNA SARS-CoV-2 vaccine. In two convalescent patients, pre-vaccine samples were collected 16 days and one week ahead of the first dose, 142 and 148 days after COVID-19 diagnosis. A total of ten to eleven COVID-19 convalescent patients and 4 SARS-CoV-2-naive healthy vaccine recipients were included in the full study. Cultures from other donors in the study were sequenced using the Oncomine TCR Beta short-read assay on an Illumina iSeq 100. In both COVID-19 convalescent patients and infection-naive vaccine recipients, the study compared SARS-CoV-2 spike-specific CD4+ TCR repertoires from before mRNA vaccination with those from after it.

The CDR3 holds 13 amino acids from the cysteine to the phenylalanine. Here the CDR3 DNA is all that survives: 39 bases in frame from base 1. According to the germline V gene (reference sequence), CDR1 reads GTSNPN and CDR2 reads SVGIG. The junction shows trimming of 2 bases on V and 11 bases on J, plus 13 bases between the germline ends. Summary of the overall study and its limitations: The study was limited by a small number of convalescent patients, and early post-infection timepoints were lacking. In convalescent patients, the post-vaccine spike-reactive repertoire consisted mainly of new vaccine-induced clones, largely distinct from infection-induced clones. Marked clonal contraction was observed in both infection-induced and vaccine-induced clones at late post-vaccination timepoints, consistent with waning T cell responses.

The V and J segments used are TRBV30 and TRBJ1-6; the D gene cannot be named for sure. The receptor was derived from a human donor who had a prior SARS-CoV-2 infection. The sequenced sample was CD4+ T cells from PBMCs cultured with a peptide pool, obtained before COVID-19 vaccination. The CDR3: CAWSFGVLTPLHF. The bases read TGTGCCTGGAGTTTCGGGGTCCTTACACCCCTCCACTTT.